This TCR beta chain is from a study of blood T cell repertoires in COVID-19. Study details: Both acute and convalescent COVID-19 samples were obtained from the United States, Italy and Spain.

Sequenced by immunoSEQ multiplex PCR; TCRdb stores in-frame clones only, minus some. The repertoire has hundreds of thousands of clones, around 90% of them found once; the top ten carry roughly 1.6%. Living in 24 US areas, the participants were between about 18 and 100 years of age. Allocation to cohorts depended on clinical history reported by the participants. In Cohort 3, a recovered donor had either two negative PCRs, clearance, or symptom resolution. Germline CDR1 MNHEY, CDR2 SMNVEV (reference sequence). CDR3 size: 15 residues. V lost 5 bases, J lost 2 bases, and 12 bases lay in between. The origin of this receptor is a woman in her forties or fifties who had recovered from COVID-19. Source material: PBMCs or T cells enriched from blood (not recorded which). V is TRBV27 and J is TRBJ1-4; possible D gene TRBD1, 6 bases. CDR3 in amino acids: CASSQQGLTNEKLFF. DNA for the CDR3: TGTGCCAGCAGTCAACAGGGTTTGACTAATGAAAAACTGTTTTTT.